A selection of T cell receptor beta chains follows, all from one sample in a study of identical twins. TCRdb re-analysed the 5' RACE reads in MiXCR, keeping a single row per CDR3 protein. The sample consists of about 1.7 million distinct CDR3 sequences, about 30% of them appearing once. The sequenced sample consisted of cord blood. The receptors derive from a newborn girl in good health. The CDR3 runs from the conserved cysteine through the conserved F or W. Fields, in order: J gene, clone size, D gene, V gene, CDR3 DNA, CDR3 protein. The D gene is left open where the match is weak. Clone size is given for some rows only: seen once, a few or many times, or a class if the clone is expanded.

TRBJ2-1	few	-	TRBV10-3	TGTGCCATCAGTGGGGATCGGAATGAGCAGTTCTTC	CAISGDRNEQFF
TRBJ2-3	-	-	TRBV9	TGTGCCAGCAGCGTAGGCTTCGGGGGAAGCACAGATACGCAGTATTTT	CASSVGFGGSTDTQYF
TRBJ2-5	many	TRBD1	TRBV12-3/TRBV12-4	TGTGCCAGCAGTTCTGCCGGGACAGGGAATAGAGAGACCCAGTACTTC	CASSSAGTGNRETQYF
TRBJ2-5	few	-	TRBV3-1	TGTGCCAGCAGCCAATCGAGGGCCAGGGAGACCCAGTACTTC	CASSQSRARETQYF
TRBJ1-1	-	-	TRBV7-9	TGTGCCGGCAGCATGGAGGGTTTCTTT	CAGSMEGFF
TRBJ2-7	many	TRBD2	TRBV20-1	TGCAGTGCTAGACTAGCGGCCTACGAGCAGTACTTC	CSARLAAYEQYF
TRBJ1-2	few	TRBD1	TRBV12-3/TRBV12-4	TGTGCCAGCAGTTGGGACTGGGACAGCGAGAACTATGGCTACACCTTC	CASSWDWDSENYGYTF
TRBJ2-6	many	-	TRBV27	TGTGCCAGCAGTGTTACCCGATCTGGGGCCAACGTCCTGACTTTC	CASSVTRSGANVLTF
TRBJ2-7	few	TRBD2	TRBV6-1	TGTGCCAGCAGTGAATTTGTAGCGGGGGGTCCATACGAGCAGTACTTC	CASSEFVAGGPYEQYF
TRBJ1-1	-	-	TRBV28	TGTGCCAGCAGCCCACCTTTTCCGAACACTGAAGCTTTCTTT	CASSPPFPNTEAFF
TRBJ2-7	few	-	TRBV20-1	TGCAGTGCTAGAGTTCGGCTATCGCGTTACGAGCAGTACTTC	CSARVRLSRYEQYF
TRBJ2-7	-	-	TRBV19	TGTGCCAGTAGTATTACCAGGGTCTCCTACGAGCAGTACTTC	CASSITRVSYEQYF
TRBJ2-7	-	TRBD2	TRBV29-1	TGCAGCGTTGAAGAGAGCGGGAGATACAATGAGCAGTACTTC	CSVEESGRYNEQYF
TRBJ1-2	-	TRBD1	TRBV27	TGTGCCAGCAATTCCCACAGGGGAGTAAACTATGGCTACACCTTC	CASNSHRGVNYGYTF
TRBJ2-7	once	TRBD2	TRBV11-2	TGTGCCAGCAGCTTAGAGGGGGGGGTATACTTCTACGAGCAGTACTTC	CASSLEGGVYFYEQYF
TRBJ1-2	few	-	TRBV5-6	TGTGCCAGCAGCCCTTACAGGACGTATGGCTACACCTTC	CASSPYRTYGYTF
TRBJ2-7	-	-	TRBV7-2	TGTGCCAGCAGCTTAGAACGGAACGGCTGGAGATCCACCTACGAGCAGTACTTC	CASSLERNGWRSTYEQYF
TRBJ2-1	many	TRBD2	TRBV6-6	TGTGCCAGCAGTTCGCTCGGGACTAGCGGGGACAATGAGCAGTTCTTC	CASSSLGTSGDNEQFF
TRBJ1-2	-	TRBD1	TRBV28	TGTGCCAGCAGGACGCAGGGGGCGCTGGGGTATGGCTACACCTTC	CASRTQGALGYGYTF
TRBJ2-7	-	-	TRBV30	TGTGCCTCCTCAGCTATCAGCTCCTACGAGCAGTACTTC	CASSAISSYEQYF
TRBJ2-3	few	-	TRBV9	TGTGCCAGCAGCATAAGGCCTCGCGGGGATACGCAGTATTTT	CASSIRPRGDTQYF
TRBJ1-3	-	-	TRBV7-9	TGTGCCAGCAGCCGCCGCAGGGCCGTCTCTGGAAACACCATATATTTT	CASSRRRAVSGNTIYF
TRBJ1-2	-	TRBD1	TRBV20-1	TGCAGTGCTAGAGAGGTGGACAGGGGGCATGGCTACACCTTC	CSAREVDRGHGYTF
TRBJ2-3	-	TRBD2	TRBV20-1	TGCAGTGCCCAAGCGGGGGCTAGCACAGATACGCAGTATTTT	CSAQAGASTDTQYF
TRBJ2-7	-	TRBD2	TRBV18	TGTGCCAGCTCACCTCGAGCGGGACTTCTCTACAATGAGCAGTACTTC	CASSPRAGLLYNEQYF
TRBJ1-2	few	TRBD1	TRBV10-3	TGTGCCATCTCCCCAGGGGGCGGCGGCTACACCTTC	CAISPGGGGYTF
TRBJ2-1	few	TRBD2	TRBV6-4	TGTGCCAGCAGCGTCGCGGGAGTGCCTTACAATGAGCAGTTCTTC	CASSVAGVPYNEQFF
TRBJ2-3	-	-	TRBV14	TGTGCCAGCAGCCGCCTCGGGGTGGGCACAGATACGCAGTATTTT	CASSRLGVGTDTQYF
TRBJ2-5	-	TRBD2	TRBV3-1	TGTGCCAGCAGCCAAGCCGGGCGCGCGGGGGGGTCAGAGACCCAGTACTTC	CASSQAGRAGGSETQYF
TRBJ2-7	-	-	TRBV9	TGTGCCAGCAGCGTACGGGACAACTACGAGCAGTACTTC	CASSVRDNYEQYF
TRBJ2-3	few	TRBD2	TRBV10-3	TGTGCCATCAGCGTGGGCCGGACTAGTAGCACAGATACGCAGTATTTT	CAISVGRTSSTDTQYF
TRBJ2-3	few	-	TRBV6-2/TRBV6-3	TGTGCCAGCAGTTTCGGAGGGGATAGCACAGATACGCAGTATTTT	CASSFGGDSTDTQYF
TRBJ2-7	-	TRBD2	TRBV4-1	TGCGCCAGCAGCCAACCAAGCGGGAATGAGCAGTACTTC	CASSQPSGNEQYF